Listed here are 8 T cell receptor beta chains from one sample, sequenced in a study of T cells after yellow fever vaccination. TCRdb used MiXCR to reprocess the 5' RACE reads, holding one entry per CDR3 protein. This table has around 120,000 distinct CDR3 sequences, more than 5.5% appearing once. The sample consisted of CD4+ T cells sorted from PBMCs, taken around 45 days after the first yellow fever vaccination. The source is a man younger than 30 who received the YFV17D yellow fever vaccine.

This clonotype showed up many times. The chain recombines TRBV6-5 with TRBJ2-5; D is possibly TRBD2 (6 bases). Trimming left V 0 bases short and J 5 bases short, with 10 bases between. The CDR3 totals 14 residues. Germline V lookup: CDR1 MNHEY, CDR2 SVGAGI. CDR3 residues: CASSYSGGRETQYF. CDR3 bases: TGTGCCAGCAGTTACTCAGGAGGGCGGGAGACCCAGTACTTC.

In its sample, this clonotype was seen many times. The chain links TRBV20-1 to TRBJ2-7, with 7 positions matching TRBD1. Germline V gene sequence: CDR1 DFQATT, CDR2 SNEGSKA (reference sequence). The CDR3 is 14 amino acids. V was pared by 0 bases and J by 1 base, with 3 bases of the junction left unmatched. CDR3 sequence: CSARDSQGSYEQYF. In DNA, the CDR3 is TGCAGTGCTAGAGATTCACAGGGGTCCTACGAGCAGTACTTC.

Ten or more counts support this clonotype. The chain combines TRBV12-3 or TRBV12-4 with TRBJ1-1; D gene ambiguous. The CDR3 loop spans 12 amino acids. Trimming took off 3 bases at V and 3 bases at J, with 5 bases between the two ends. The CDR3 is CASSFGDTEAFF. As DNA, the CDR3 is TGTGCCAGCAGTTTTGGAGACACTGAAGCTTTCTTT.

This clonotype has at least ten counts. This chain connects TRBV10-1 to TRBJ1-1; no reliable D call. The germline V gene encodes CDR1 WNHNN and CDR2 SYGVQD (reference sequence). Trimming took off 6 bases at V and 4 bases at J, with 12 bases between the two ends. The CDR3 length is 13 residues. CDR3 sequence (DNA): TGCGCCAGCAGCGCTAACAAAGGCACTGAAGCTTTCTTT. Residues: CASSANKGTEAFF.

This clonotype came up many times. The gene calls are TRBV3-1 and TRBJ2-7; D gene unclear. This CDR3 contains 13 residues. V was clipped by 0 bases and J by 3 bases, with 6 bases between them. CDR1 is LGHDT and CDR2 is YNNKEL in the germline V gene (reference sequence). The CDR3 DNA reads TGTGCCAGCAGCCAAGACGGAGACTACGAGCAGTACGTC. Amino acids: CASSQDGDYEQYV.

In this sample, this clonotype turned up many times. The CDR3 coding sequence is TGCGCCAGCAGCGACCCGGGAGGTGGTAATGAGCAGTTCTTC. Protein product: CASSDPGGGNEQFF. V is TRBV5-1 and J is TRBJ2-1; 7 bases match TRBD2. Germline CDR1 SGHRS, CDR2 YFSETQ. V lost 4 bases, J lost 7 bases, and 8 bases stayed unmatched. CDR3 length: 14 amino acids.

This clonotype was recorded at least ten times. The chain combines TRBV6-5 with TRBJ2-5; 9 bases map to TRBD1. This CDR3 region has 16 residues. CDR1 and CDR2 from the germline V gene are MNHEY and SVGAGI. The ends lost 3 bases at V and 5 bases at J; junction bases unmatched: 10. The CDR3 DNA reads TGTGCCAGCAGTTATGGTGGACAGGGGAAGGTTGAGACCCAGTACTTC. It codes for CASSYGGQGKVETQYF.

This clonotype has more than one count but fewer than ten. This chain joins TRBV7-9 and TRBJ1-4; D is possibly TRBD1 (6 bases). The germline V gene encodes CDR1 SEHNR and CDR2 FQNEAQ (reference sequence). The CDR3 spans 13 residues. The V end was cut by 5 bases, the J end by 8 bases, with 12 bases between. DNA for the CDR3: TGTGCCAGCAGCCCTACAGGGTACGAAAAACTGTTTTTT. Its protein product is CASSPTGYEKLFF.